In this sample, the clone carrying this T cell receptor (beta chain) turned up once. The data were obtained in a study of blood T cell repertoires in COVID-19. Across the whole study: Specimens from acute and convalescent COVID-19 originated in the United States, Italy and Spain. Sources were T cells, B-cell-depleted T cells, or PBMCs; the material itself was cDNA or gDNA.

Per the germline V gene, CDR1 is MDHEN and CDR2 is SYDVKM. This CDR3 is 17 amino acids long. Trimming removed 1 base from V and 0 bases from J, with 10 bases in between. Source study methods: Quantification of nucleated cells was approximated via reference gene primer amplification. The data were produced by immunoSEQ multiplex PCR, yet TCRdb's version contains in-frame clones alone and is incomplete. V and J calls and clone size are those listed in that table; D and trimming were worked out from the DNA. The profile shows over 75,000 clones, 75% to 85% of them singletons. The sequencing sample was made of peripheral blood. The V gene is TRBV28, the J gene TRBJ2-6, with D possibly TRBD1 on 6 matching bases. This TCR came from a woman in her 70s with acute or convalescent COVID-19. The CDR3 sequence is CASSLSRGNSGANVLTF. CDR3 DNA: TGTGCCAGCAGTTTATCCAGGGGAAACTCTGGGGCCAACGTCCTGACTTTC.